This T cell receptor (beta chain) was recovered during a study of T-cell memory formation after mild COVID-19. One entry per CDR3 protein results from TCRdb running MiXCR on the 5' RACE reads. This sample carries 250,000 to 300,000 distinct CDR3 sequences, around 15% of them seen once, and the ten largest clones take around 23%. V gave up 0 bases and J gave up 1 base, with 16 bases separating them. Germline V gives CDR1 SGHNT, CDR2 YENEEA. The CDR3 is 18 residues long. This clonotype was counted only a few times. The sequence was collected from a man younger than 30 who had mild COVID-19 (a few samples of this study predate the infection). Cell type and time point are not known. The sequencing input was PBMCs or a T cell subset sorted from them (not recorded which). The V call is TRBV11-3, the J call TRBJ2-1; either TRBD1 or TRBD2 may fit D (5 bases each). The CDR3 DNA is TGTGCCAGCAGCTTAGATCAGGGCGGGTCCGCTTCCTACAATGAGCAGTTCTTC. It is translated as CASSLDQGGSASYNEQFF.